The sequence of this T cell receptor (beta chain) was determined in a study of T cell responses to AZD1222 COVID-19 vaccine. Across the study: Analysis merged second doses at about 4 or about 12 weeks. Notes on the study in general: The repertoires were collected only after the peak T cell response. Two AZD1222 administrations were followed by greater Spike-specific TCR breadth and depth.

Points on this clone: Its target is unknown.

Per the germline V gene, CDR1 is MNHEY and CDR2 is SVGAGI. V lost 7 bases and J 6 bases, leaving 15 bases between the germline ends. The CDR3 contains 13 residues. TCRdb's table, derived via immunoSEQ multiplex PCR, lists solely in-frame clones and lacks some. The table has more than 110,000 clones, 92% seen once. This sample comprised peripheral blood, obtained on day 0 of AZD1222 vaccination. V usage is TRBV6-5 and J usage is TRBJ1-2; D is uncertain. The source is an adult in good health. This CDR3 reads CASIWLQDHGYTF. CDR3 nucleotide sequence: TGTGCCAGCATTTGGCTGCAGGACCATGGCTACACCTTC.